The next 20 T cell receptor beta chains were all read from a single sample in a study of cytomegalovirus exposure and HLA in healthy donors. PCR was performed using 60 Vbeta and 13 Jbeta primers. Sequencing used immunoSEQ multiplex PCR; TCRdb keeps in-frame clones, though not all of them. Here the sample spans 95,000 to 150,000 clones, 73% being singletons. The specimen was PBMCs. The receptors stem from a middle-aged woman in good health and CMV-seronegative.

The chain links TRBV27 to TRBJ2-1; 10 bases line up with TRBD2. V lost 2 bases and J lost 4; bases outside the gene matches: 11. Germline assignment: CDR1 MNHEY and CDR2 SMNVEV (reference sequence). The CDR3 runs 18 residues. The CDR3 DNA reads TGTGCCAGCAGTTTAAGAGCGGGAGGGCCGCCAAATTACAATGAGCAGTTCTTC. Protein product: CASSLRAGGPPNYNEQFF.

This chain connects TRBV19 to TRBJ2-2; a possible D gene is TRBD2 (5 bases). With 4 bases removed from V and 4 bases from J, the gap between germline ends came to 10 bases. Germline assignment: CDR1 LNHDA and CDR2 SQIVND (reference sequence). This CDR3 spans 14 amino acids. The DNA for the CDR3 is TGTGCCAGTAGTAGGGAGACGGGCACCGGGGAGCTGTTTTTT. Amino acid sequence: CASSRETGTGELFF. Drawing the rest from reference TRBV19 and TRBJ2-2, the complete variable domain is DGGITQSPKYLFRKEGQNVTLSCEQNLNHDAMYWYRQDPGQGLRLIYYSQIVNDFQKGDIAEGYSVSREKKESFPLTVTSAQKNPTAFYLCASSRETGTGELFFGEGSRLTVL.

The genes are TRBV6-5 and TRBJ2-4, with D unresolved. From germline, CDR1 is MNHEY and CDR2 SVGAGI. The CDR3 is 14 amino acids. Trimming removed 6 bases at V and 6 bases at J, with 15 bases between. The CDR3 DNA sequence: TGTGCCAGCAGAGCAGACGCCCGCGGAAACATTCAGTACTTC. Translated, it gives CASRADARGNIQYF.

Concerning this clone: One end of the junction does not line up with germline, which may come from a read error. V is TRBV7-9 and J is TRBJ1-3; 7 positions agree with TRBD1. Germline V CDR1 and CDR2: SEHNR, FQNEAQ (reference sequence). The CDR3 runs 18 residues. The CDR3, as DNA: TGTTCCAGCAGCTTAAAGGTTGACAGGGTCTCCTCTGGAAACACCATATATTTT. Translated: CSSSLKVDRVSSGNTIYF.

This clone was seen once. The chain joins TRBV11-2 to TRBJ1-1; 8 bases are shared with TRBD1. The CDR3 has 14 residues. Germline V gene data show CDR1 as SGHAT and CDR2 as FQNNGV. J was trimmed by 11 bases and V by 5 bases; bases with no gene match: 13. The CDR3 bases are TGTGCCAGCAGCCAAGGGCAGGGGGCGAGGGGGGCTTTCTTT. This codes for CASSQGQGARGAFF. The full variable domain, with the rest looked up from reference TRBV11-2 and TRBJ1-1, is EAGVAQSPRYKIIEKRQSVAFWCNPISGHATLYWYQQILGQGPKLLIQFQNNGVVDDSQLPKDRFSAERLKGVDSTLKIQPAKLEDSAVYLCASSQGQGARGAFFGQGTRLTVV.

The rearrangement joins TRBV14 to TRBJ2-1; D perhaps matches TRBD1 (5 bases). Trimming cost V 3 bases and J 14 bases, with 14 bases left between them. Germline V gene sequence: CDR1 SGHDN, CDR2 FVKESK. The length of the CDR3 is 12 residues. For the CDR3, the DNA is TGTGCCAGCAGCCAGGACACCCGGTGGAAGTTCTTC. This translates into CASSQDTRWKFF.

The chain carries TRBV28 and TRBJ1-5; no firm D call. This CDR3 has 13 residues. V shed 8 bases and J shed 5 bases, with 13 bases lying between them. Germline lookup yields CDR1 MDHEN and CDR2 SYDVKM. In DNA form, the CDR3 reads TGTGCCAGCGGGCAGGCAGAATATCAGCCCCAGCATTTT. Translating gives CASGQAEYQPQHF.

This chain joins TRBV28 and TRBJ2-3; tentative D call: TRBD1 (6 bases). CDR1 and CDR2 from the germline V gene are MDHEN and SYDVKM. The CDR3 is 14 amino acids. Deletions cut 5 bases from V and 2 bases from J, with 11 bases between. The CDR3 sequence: CASSRTAVTDTQYF. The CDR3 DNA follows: TGTGCCAGCAGTCGGACAGCCGTCACAGATACGCAGTATTTT.

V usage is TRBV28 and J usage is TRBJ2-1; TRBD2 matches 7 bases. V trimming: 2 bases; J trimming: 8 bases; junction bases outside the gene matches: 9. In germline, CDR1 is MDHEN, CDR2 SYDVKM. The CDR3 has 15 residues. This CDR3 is CASSLIGGSIDEQFF. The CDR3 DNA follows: TGTGCCAGCAGTTTAATAGGCGGGAGTATCGATGAGCAGTTCTTC.

Written as DNA, the CDR3 is TGTGCCAGTAGTATGAGCAACAGGGTCGCTCAGCCCCAGCATTTT. It specifies CASSMSNRVAQPQHF. The rearrangement joins TRBV19 to TRBJ1-5; possible D gene TRBD1, 6 bases. V was pared by 3 bases and J by 6 bases, with 15 bases between. The CDR3 spans 15 residues. Germline V gives CDR1 LNHDA, CDR2 SQIVND (reference sequence).

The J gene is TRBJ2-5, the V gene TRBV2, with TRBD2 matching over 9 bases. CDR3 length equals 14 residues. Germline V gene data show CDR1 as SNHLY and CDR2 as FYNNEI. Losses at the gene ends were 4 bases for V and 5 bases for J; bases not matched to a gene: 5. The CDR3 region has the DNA TGTGCCAGCAGTGGGGCTAGCGGGGTGGAGACCCAGTACTTC. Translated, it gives CASSGASGVETQYF.

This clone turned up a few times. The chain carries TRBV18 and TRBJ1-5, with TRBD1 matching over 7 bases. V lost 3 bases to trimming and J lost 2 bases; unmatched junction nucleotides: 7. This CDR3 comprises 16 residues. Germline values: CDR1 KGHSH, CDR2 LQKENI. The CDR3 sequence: CASSPTGERGNQPQHF. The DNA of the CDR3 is TGTGCCAGCTCACCTACAGGGGAGAGGGGCAATCAGCCCCAGCATTTT. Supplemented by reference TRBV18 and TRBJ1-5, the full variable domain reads NAGVMQNPRHLVRRRGQEARLRCSPMKGHSHVYWYRQLPEEGLKFMVYLQKENIIDESGMPKERFSAEFPKEGPSILRIQQVVRGDSAAYFCASSPTGERGNQPQHFGDGTRLSIL.

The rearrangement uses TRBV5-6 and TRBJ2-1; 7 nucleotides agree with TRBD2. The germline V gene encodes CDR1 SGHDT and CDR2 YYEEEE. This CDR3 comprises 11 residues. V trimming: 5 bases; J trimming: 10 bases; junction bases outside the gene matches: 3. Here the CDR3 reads CASSSGWEQFF. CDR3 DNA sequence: TGTGCCAGCAGTAGCGGGTGGGAGCAGTTCTTC.

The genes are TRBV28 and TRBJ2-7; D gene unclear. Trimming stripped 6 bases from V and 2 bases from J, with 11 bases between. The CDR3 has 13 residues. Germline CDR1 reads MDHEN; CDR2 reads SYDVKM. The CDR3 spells CASSHPSTYEQYF. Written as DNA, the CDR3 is TGTGCCAGCAGCCATCCGTCTACCTACGAGCAGTACTTC.

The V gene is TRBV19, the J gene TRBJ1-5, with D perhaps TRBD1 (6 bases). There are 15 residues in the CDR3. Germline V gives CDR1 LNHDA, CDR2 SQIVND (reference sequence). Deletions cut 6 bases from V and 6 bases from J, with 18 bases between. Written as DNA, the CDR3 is TGTGCCAGTAGCGAAGGGGGGGGCATAGGTCAGCCCCAGCATTTT. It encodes CASSEGGGIGQPQHF.

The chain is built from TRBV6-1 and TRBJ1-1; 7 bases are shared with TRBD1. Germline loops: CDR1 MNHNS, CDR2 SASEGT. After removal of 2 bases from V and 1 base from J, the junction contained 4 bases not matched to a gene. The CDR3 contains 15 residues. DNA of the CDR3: TGTGCCAGCAGTGAACAAGCAGGGGGGAACACTGAAGCTTTCTTT. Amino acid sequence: CASSEQAGGNTEAFF.

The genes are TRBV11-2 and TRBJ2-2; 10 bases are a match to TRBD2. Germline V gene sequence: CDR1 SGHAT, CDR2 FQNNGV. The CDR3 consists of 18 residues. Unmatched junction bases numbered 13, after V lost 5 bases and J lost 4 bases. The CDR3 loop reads CASSTYGAGGPGTGELFF. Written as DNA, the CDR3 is TGTGCCAGCAGCACCTACGGAGCGGGAGGGCCGGGCACCGGGGAGCTGTTTTTT.

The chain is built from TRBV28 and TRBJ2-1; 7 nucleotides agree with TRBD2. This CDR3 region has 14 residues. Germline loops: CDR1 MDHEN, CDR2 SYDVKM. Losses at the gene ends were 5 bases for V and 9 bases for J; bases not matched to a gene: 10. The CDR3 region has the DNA TGTGCCAGCAGTCACGGGACTATGGTTGGTGAGCAGTTCTTC. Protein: CASSHGTMVGEQFF. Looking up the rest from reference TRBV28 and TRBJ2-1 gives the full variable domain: DVKVTQSSRYLVKRTGEKVFLECVQDMDHENMFWYRQDPGLGLRLIYFSYDVKMKEKGDIPEGYSVSREKKERFSLILESASTNQTSMYLCASSHGTMVGEQFFGPGTRLTVL.

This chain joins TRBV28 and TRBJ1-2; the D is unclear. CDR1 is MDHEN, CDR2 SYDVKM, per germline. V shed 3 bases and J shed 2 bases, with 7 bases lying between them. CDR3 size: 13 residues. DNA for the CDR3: TGTGCCAGCAGTTTCGACGGGAACTATGGCTACACCTTC. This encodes CASSFDGNYGYTF.

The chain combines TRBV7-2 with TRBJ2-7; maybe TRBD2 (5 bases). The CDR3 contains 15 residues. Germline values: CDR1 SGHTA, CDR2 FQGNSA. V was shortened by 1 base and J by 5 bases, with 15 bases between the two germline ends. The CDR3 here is CASSLGESSPHEQYF. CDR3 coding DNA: TGTGCCAGCAGCTTAGGGGAGAGTTCTCCCCACGAGCAGTACTTC.